The source of this T cell receptor (beta chain) is a study of T cell responses to AZD1222 COVID-19 vaccine. Across the whole study: Second doses that came at about 4 or about 12 weeks were put together.

Method: immunoSEQ multiplex PCR; TCRdb's copy keeps in-frame clones and lacks some. The sample has some 140,000 clones; 88% are singletons. Points on this clone: The antigen remains undetermined.

Germline V gene sequence: CDR1 MNHEY, CDR2 SVGAGI. The CDR3 has 14 residues. The germline V and J ends were trimmed by 0 bases and 6 bases, with 9 bases remaining between them. The study's findings and limits: Repertoire sampling occurred only after the peak T cell response. Donors were largely white British and mainly female; clonal diversity was possibly underestimated. Seropositive status at baseline applied to only 6 or 7 AZD1222 recipients.

The chain is built from TRBV6-5 and TRBJ2-1, with D unresolved. The specimen comprised peripheral blood, sampled on day 0 of AZD1222 vaccination. This sequence originates from an adult in good health. This CDR3 is CASSYSVNPNEQFF. The DNA for the CDR3 is TGTGCCAGCAGTTACTCTGTCAATCCCAATGAGCAGTTCTTC.